Below, 30 T cell receptor beta chains from the same sample are listed, as sequenced in a study of regulatory T cells in long-lasting Graves disease. Relying on iRepertoire HTBI primers and Arm-PCR of CDR3 regions, the team built TCR beta libraries. MiXCR was run by TCRdb on the multiplex PCR reads, yielding one entry per CDR3 protein. The sample yields 530,000 or so distinct CDR3 sequences, approximately 15% seen once. Time point defined: newly diagnosed GD, antithyroid drugs for less than 3 months. There was RNA extracted from PBMCs, and the TCR library was made from it. These sequences were also reported in another study, on T cells in Graves' hyperthyroidism and ophthalmopathy.

The sequencing here drew on peripheral blood mononuclear cells (PBMCs), taken at new diagnosis, from a patient treated with antithyroid drugs. The receptors here all came from a man in his thirties or forties with Graves disease.

The chain uses TRBV7-6 and TRBJ2-7; 7 nucleotides agree with TRBD1. The CDR3 loop spans 13 amino acids. V lost 1 base to trimming and J lost 6 bases; unmatched junction nucleotides: 3. CDR1 is SGHVS, CDR2 FNYEAQ, per germline. CDR3 amino acids: CASSLEAGGEQYF. In DNA form, the CDR3 reads TGTGCCAGCAGCTTAGAAGCAGGGGGCGAGCAGTACTTC. Full variable domain (remainder filled in from reference TRBV7-6 and TRBJ2-7): GAGVSQSPRYKVTKRGQDVALRCDPISGHVSLYWYRQALGQGPEFLTYFNYEAQQDKSGLPNDRFSAERPEGSISTLTIQRTEQRDSAMYRCASSLEAGGEQYFGPGTRLTVT.

This clonotype was seen repeatedly, ten times or more. The chain combines TRBV27 with TRBJ2-1; a possible D gene is TRBD1 (5 bases). V lost 6 bases and J 9 bases, leaving 15 bases between the germline ends. The CDR3 is 13 amino acids. CDR1 MNHEY and CDR2 SMNVEV come from the germline V gene (reference sequence). CDR3 in amino acids: CASSDSPDSEQFF. The CDR3 nucleotides are TGTGCCAGCAGCGATTCACCAGACAGTGAGCAGTTCTTC.

In this sample, this clonotype turned up many times. The rearrangement joins TRBV13 to TRBJ2-5; D unresolved. V lost 5 bases to trimming and J lost 2 bases, with 9 bases between them. Germline CDR1 reads PRHDT; CDR2 reads FYEKMQ (reference sequence). The CDR3 runs to 13 residues. CDR3 coding DNA: TGTGCCAGCAGCAACGGACCACAAGAGACCCAGTACTTC. Translated: CASSNGPQETQYF.

To note about this clonotype: The conserved final phenylalanine or tryptophan is absent from the CDR3, which likely points to a read error. V and J are TRBV18 and TRBJ2-1; 12 bases fit TRBD2. CDR3 length: 14 residues. CDR1 and CDR2 (germline): KGHSH, LQKENI. Trimming cost V 6 bases and J 9 bases; bases outside gene matches: 6. The CDR3 is CASSRLAGDSEQFS. The CDR3 coding sequence is TGTGCCAGCTCTCGACTAGCGGGAGACAGTGAGCAGTTCTCC.

This clonotype turned up a few times. The rearrangement uses TRBV7-2 and TRBJ1-3; D gene ambiguous. The CDR3 covers 15 residues. The V end was cut by 5 bases, the J end by 0 bases, with 11 bases between. CDR1 SGHTA and CDR2 FQGNSA come from the germline V gene. The CDR3 is CASSHLEVSGNTIYF. CDR3 nucleotide sequence: TGTGCCAGCAGCCATCTCGAGGTCTCTGGAAACACCATATATTTT.

This clonotype was detected many times. The V gene is TRBV5-1, the J gene TRBJ2-1, with D maybe TRBD2 (5 bases). This CDR3 contains 18 residues. Germline CDR1 reads SGHRS; CDR2 reads YFSETQ. With 4 bases removed from V and 0 bases from J, the gap between germline ends came to 20 bases. The CDR3 DNA follows: TGCGCCAGCAGCCCCACCCACCAGCGGCCGAGCTCCTACAATGAGCAGTTCTTC. Protein sequence: CASSPTHQRPSSYNEQFF. Combining the CDR3 with reference TRBV5-1 and TRBJ2-1 gives the whole variable domain KAGVTQTPRYLIKTRGQQVTLSCSPISGHRSVSWYQQTPGQGLQFLFEYFSETQRNKGNFPGRFSGRQFSNSRSEMNVSTLELGDSALYLCASSPTHQRPSSYNEQFFGPGTRLTVL.

The table lists this clonotype with many counts. Here the CDR3 DNA reads TGTGCCAGCTCACCCGTCGATACCTACGAGCAGTACTTC. Its translation is CASSPVDTYEQYF. The genes are TRBV18 and TRBJ2-7; D is unclear. This CDR3 comprises 13 residues. Germline V gene lookup returns CDR1 KGHSH and CDR2 LQKENI. V shed 3 bases and J shed 2 bases, with 8 bases lying between them.

Many counts were recorded for this clonotype. This chain links TRBV10-3 with TRBJ2-5, with 8 bases matching TRBD1. CDR1 is ENHRY and CDR2 is SYGVKD in the germline V gene. This CDR3 contains 14 residues. Trimming removed 4 bases from V and 5 bases from J; junction bases left unmatched: 6. This CDR3 is CAISGQGARETQYF. For the CDR3, the DNA is TGTGCCATCAGTGGTCAGGGGGCGCGGGAGACCCAGTACTTC.

This clonotype has only a few counts. The chain couples TRBV18 to TRBJ2-1; the D gene is possibly TRBD2 (6 bases). CDR1 KGHSH and CDR2 LQKENI come from the germline V gene. V lost 6 bases to trimming and J lost 3 bases, with 18 bases between them. The CDR3 sequence is 16 residues long. The DNA of the CDR3 is TGTGCCAGCTCCCCGGAGGGACTCTTCTTCTACAATGAGCAGTTCTTC. Residues: CASSPEGLFFYNEQFF.

This clonotype has a count of ten or more. The chain recombines TRBV29-1 with TRBJ2-7; D ambiguous. The CDR3 runs to 13 residues. Per the germline V gene, CDR1 is SQVTM and CDR2 is ANQGSEA. V lost 7 bases, J lost 2 bases, and 15 bases lay in between. CDR3 in amino acids: CSDRTAVPYEQYF. Written as DNA, the CDR3 is TGCAGCGACCGGACGGCAGTCCCCTACGAGCAGTACTTC.

Details on this clonotype: At one end, the junction sequence differs from germline, possibly due to a read error. The chain combines TRBV2 with TRBJ1-1; weak D call: TRBD1 (6 bases). This CDR3 comprises 16 residues. The V gene's germline CDR1 is SNHLY and CDR2 FYNNEI. For the CDR3, the DNA is TGTGCCAGCAGCGAAGGGGACACTTGGGTGGGCACTGAAGCTTTCTTT. This codes for CASSEGDTWVGTEAFF.

This clonotype has a handful of counts. J is TRBJ2-7 and V is TRBV7-9; D is tentatively TRBD1 or TRBD2 (5 bases each). Trimming shortened V by 1 base and J by 2 bases, and 12 bases separated the two germline ends. This CDR3 spans 15 amino acids. The germline CDR1 and CDR2 sequences are SEHNR and FQNEAQ (reference sequence). The CDR3 sequence: CASSLVVGATYEQYF. CDR3 DNA: TGTGCCAGCAGCTTAGTCGTCGGGGCAACCTACGAGCAGTACTTC.

This clonotype occurred a few times. The chain employs TRBV10-3 and TRBJ1-5; TRBD1 might be the D (6 bases). The CDR3 totals 13 residues. Between the trimmed V and J ends, which lost 2 bases and 4 bases, there was a span of 6 bases. CDR1 is ENHRY and CDR2 is SYGVKD in the germline V gene. The CDR3, as DNA: TGTGCCATCAGTGAGACAGGGAATCAGCCCCAGCATTTT. Protein: CAISETGNQPQHF.

This clonotype was seen repeatedly, ten times or more. The chain is built from TRBV15 and TRBJ2-5, with 7 bases fitting TRBD2. The V gene's germline CDR1 is LNHNV and CDR2 YYDKDF (reference sequence). This CDR3 spans 14 amino acids. V lost 3 bases and J lost 6; bases outside the gene matches: 7. CDR3 region: CATSSMTSRQTQYF. The CDR3 DNA reads as TGTGCCACCAGCAGTATGACTAGCCGGCAGACCCAGTACTTC. Filled out from reference TRBV15 and TRBJ2-5, the complete variable domain reads DAMVIQNPRYQVTQFGKPVTLSCSQTLNHNVMYWYQQKSSQAPKLLFHYYDKDFNNEADTPDNFQSRRPNTSFCFLDIRSPGLGDTAMYLCATSSMTSRQTQYFGPGTRLLVL.

This clonotype has at least ten counts. This chain joins TRBV7-9 and TRBJ1-2, with D possibly matching TRBD1 (5 bases). The germline V and J ends were trimmed by 1 base and 4 bases, with 10 bases remaining between them. Germline V gene data show CDR1 as SEHNR and CDR2 as FQNEAQ (reference sequence). This CDR3 region has 14 residues. CDR3 in DNA: TGTGCCAGCAGCTTAGGGGGGATTGTCTATGGCTACACCTTC. This translates into CASSLGGIVYGYTF.

This clonotype has a count of ten or more. The V gene is TRBV11-1, the J gene TRBJ2-3, with TRBD2 matching over 11 bases. The CDR3 loop spans 16 amino acids. The V gene's germline CDR1 is SGHAT and CDR2 FQDESV (reference sequence). V gave up 2 bases and J gave up 6 bases; unmatched junction bases: 7. The CDR3 here is CASSLIAGGPLDTQYF. CDR3 nucleotide sequence: TGTGCCAGCAGCTTAATAGCGGGAGGGCCTCTTGATACGCAGTATTTT.

This clonotype came up a few times. This chain uses TRBV29-1 with TRBJ2-1, with TRBD2 matching 14 bases. CDR3 length equals 15 residues. The trim removed 7 bases at V and 10 bases at J, leaving 12 bases unmatched. Per the germline V gene, CDR1 is SQVTM and CDR2 is ANQGSEA. CDR3 bases: TGCAGCGCACTGACGACTAGCGGGAGGGCCTACGAGCAGTTCTTC. It yields the protein CSALTTSGRAYEQFF.

Notes on this clonotype: Possible read error: a much larger clone is one base away. This CDR3 is missing its conserved last phenylalanine or tryptophan, likely due to a read error. The chain has TRBV11-3 and TRBJ2-7; D not resolved. CDR1 and CDR2 from the germline V gene are SGHNT and YENEEA. V was pared by 5 bases and J by 6 bases, with 20 bases between. CDR3 length: 15 residues. This chain's CDR3 is CASSPTYTRPTEQYS. In nucleotides, the CDR3 is TGTGCCAGCAGCCCAACATATACCCGACCTACCGAGCAGTACTCC.

The gene calls are TRBV19 and TRBJ1-2; D uncertain. This CDR3 spans 12 amino acids. Trimming removed 4 bases at V and 8 bases at J, with 11 bases between. Germline V gene sequence: CDR1 LNHDA, CDR2 SQIVND (reference sequence). This CDR3 is CASSNRRVGYTF. CDR3 DNA: TGTGCCAGTAGTAATCGACGGGTGGGCTACACCTTC.

The J gene is TRBJ1-2, the V gene TRBV2; D gene ambiguous. The CDR3 covers 11 residues. Germline lookup yields CDR1 SNHLY and CDR2 FYNNEI. The germline V and J ends were trimmed by 5 bases and 5 bases, with 6 bases remaining between them. CDR3 nucleotide sequence: TGTGCCAGCAGTCCTAGATATGGCTACACCTTC. Protein sequence: CASSPRYGYTF.

This clonotype appeared many times. The chain has TRBV7-2 and TRBJ2-2, with a tentative D call TRBD1 (6 bases). With 4 bases removed from V and 7 bases from J, the gap between germline ends came to 16 bases. In germline, CDR1 is SGHTA, CDR2 FQGNSA. The CDR3 loop spans 15 amino acids. The CDR3 nucleotides are TGTGCCAGCAGCTCGGACAGTCCCCGAAGCGGGGAGCTGTTTTTT. It codes for CASSSDSPRSGELFF.

This clonotype was seen at least ten times. The chain uses TRBV5-1 and TRBJ2-7, with D unclear. The CDR3 totals 16 residues. V gave up 4 bases and J gave up 2 bases, with 19 bases separating them. The germline V gene has CDR1 SGHRS and CDR2 YFSETQ. The CDR3 region is CASSLQSGSITYEQYF. CDR3 sequence (DNA): TGCGCCAGCAGCCTACAGTCCGGGTCGATCACCTACGAGCAGTACTTC. Full variable domain (rest looked up from reference TRBV5-1 and TRBJ2-7): KAGVTQTPRYLIKTRGQQVTLSCSPISGHRSVSWYQQTPGQGLQFLFEYFSETQRNKGNFPGRFSGRQFSNSRSEMNVSTLELGDSALYLCASSLQSGSITYEQYFGPGTRLTVT.

The chain employs TRBV4-1 and TRBJ1-6; D is ambiguous. Germline CDR1 MGHRA, CDR2 YSYEKL. The CDR3 contains 14 residues. Trimming took 3 bases from V and 13 from J, leaving 16 bases between them. CDR3 region: CASSHEGEVSPLHF. As DNA, the CDR3 is TGCGCCAGCAGCCACGAGGGAGAGGTGTCGCCCCTCCACTTT.

This clonotype was found many times. This chain connects TRBV10-2 to TRBJ1-2; 10 bases line up with TRBD1. Germline values: CDR1 WSHSY, CDR2 SAAADI. This CDR3 spans 15 amino acids. Unmatched junction bases numbered 5, after V lost 4 bases and J lost 3 bases. The CDR3 is CASSAPGQGDYGYTF. The CDR3 DNA follows: TGCGCCAGCAGTGCCCCCGGACAGGGGGACTATGGCTACACCTTC.

This clonotype was recorded at least ten times. V is TRBV20-1 and J is TRBJ2-1; the match to TRBD2 covers 7 bases. Germline trimming cut 0 bases from V and 9 bases from J; bases unmatched to any gene: 11. CDR1 and CDR2 (germline): DFQATT, SNEGSKA (reference sequence). The CDR3 loop spans 15 amino acids. CDR3 in amino acids: CSARDQPSGGLEQFF. DNA for the CDR3: TGCAGTGCTAGAGATCAACCTAGCGGAGGCCTTGAGCAGTTCTTC.

V gene TRBV12-3 or TRBV12-4 combines with J gene TRBJ2-4; D is uncertain. The CDR3 is 12 residues long. Trimming pared 7 bases from V and 9 bases from J, leaving 13 bases between. CDR3 in amino acids: CASTSGNGIQYF. CDR3 DNA sequence: TGTGCCAGCACTTCTGGGAATGGCATTCAGTACTTC.

This clonotype was seen more than once but under ten times. The chain couples TRBV4-1 to TRBJ2-7, with D perhaps TRBD2 (5 bases). Germline values: CDR1 MGHRA, CDR2 YSYEKL. This CDR3 has 14 residues. V shed 5 bases and J shed 6 bases, with 17 bases lying between them. The CDR3 is CASSSPSLAGEQYF. CDR3 DNA: TGCGCCAGCAGCTCCCCGTCGCTAGCTGGCGAGCAGTACTTC.

This sequence joins TRBV2 and TRBJ1-2; 7 bases match TRBD1. J gave up 5 bases and V 6 bases, and 12 bases lay outside the gene matches. The CDR3 totals 15 residues. Germline V gene data show CDR1 as SNHLY and CDR2 as FYNNEI. The CDR3 region has the DNA TGTGCCAGCAGCGGAACAGGGGTAGTAGGGTATGGCTACACCTTC. This encodes CASSGTGVVGYGYTF.

V is TRBV7-9 and J is TRBJ1-5; D perhaps matches TRBD1 (5 bases). Per germline, CDR1 SEHNR and CDR2 FQNEAQ (reference sequence). The CDR3 length is 14 residues. The V gene lost 5 bases and the J gene lost 5 bases, with 13 bases spanning the gap. The CDR3 here is CASSTRTGDQPQHF. As DNA, the CDR3 is TGTGCCAGCAGCACCCGGACGGGGGATCAGCCCCAGCATTTT.

This clonotype has a handful of counts. A much larger clone lies one base from this, so it may be a read error. The chain is built from TRBV20-1 and TRBJ2-2; D is undetermined. Trimming took off 0 bases at V and 3 bases at J, with 11 bases between the two ends. The CDR3 is made up of 15 amino acids. Per germline, CDR1 DFQATT and CDR2 SNEGSKA (reference sequence). The CDR3 DNA reads TGCAGTGCTAGAGATCCCGCCGTTGACACCGGGGAGCTGTTTTTT. It codes for CSARDPAVDTGELFF.